This T cell receptor beta chain comes out of a study of cytomegalovirus exposure and HLA in healthy donors (TCRdb year 2017). In terms of the full investigation: According to a later analysis, the 120 or so validation repertoires were produced on the same platform as the roughly 600 repertoires of the first cohort. The study was designed to test whether signatures of past pathogen exposure could be identified by cataloging public T cell receptors. Along with the roughly 710-subject first cohort, a separate validation cohort of over a hundred different subjects was used. To predict cytomegalovirus infection status, the study brought together high-throughput TCR immunosequencing, statistical association of individual TCRs with disease status, and machine learning.

Libraries were built with the immunoSEQ multiplex PCR assay. Processing in the source paper ran as follows. A statistical classification framework was built to diagnose cytomegalovirus status from the catalog of TCR beta chain sequences. TCRdb mirrors the immuneACCESS table, restricted to in-frame sequences. Some clones are absent from its copies; in checked studies, under half trace to an unresolved V gene, and the reason for the others is unknown. For V, J and clone size, that table is used; D and trimming come from the DNA. The sample has roughly 110,000 clones on record, about 85% of them singletons. Of the sample, less than 2% is held by the ten largest clones. Looking up the germline V gene yields CDR1 SGHDN and CDR2 FVKESK. The trim is 0 bases for V and 0 bases for J, with a gap of 6 bases between the germline ends. The CDR3 measures 14 amino acids from cysteine to valine. The entry retains the CDR3 DNA only, 42 bases that are in frame from base 1.

With regard to this clone: Its binding antigen is unknown. Per-base qualities were not stored, and no clone one base away is much larger.

Donors formed part of the validation cohort, which comprised fewer than 150 subjects and was distinct from the first cohort of 666 subjects. The research as a whole found: A later analysis found that TCRs clustered in the first cohort also tended to co-occur in the 120 validation repertoires, with 94% of cluster scores above 0. Most TCR sequences were observed very rarely across donors, whereas some public TCRs were present in many individuals. According to the authors, the approach could potentially be generalized to other disease states and immunological phenotypes. The study gave a list of 150 to 200 TCR beta chains associated with cytomegalovirus. In both the original and validation cohorts, the classifier was reported to diagnose cytomegalovirus status with high specificity and sensitivity. A later analysis had no HLA typing for the validation cohort, so co-occurrence there was scored across all 130 or so repertoires. In vitro tests confirmed that three of the cytomegalovirus-associated TCR beta chains recognize cytomegalovirus antigens.

Sequenced sample: PBMCs. Recombination connected TRBV14 to TRBJ2-7, with the D segment identity uncertain. This TCR derives from a woman younger than 30 in good health and CMV-seropositive. CDR3 protein: CASSQDYSSYEQYV. The sequenced DNA: TGTGCCAGCAGCCAAGACTACAGCTCCTACGAGCAGTACGTC.